These 9 T cell receptor beta chains were all obtained from the same sample, sequenced in a study of blood T cells in healthy people across ages. The second PCR ran about 7 to 12 cycles with a sample-barcoded 5' primer and J-beta primers. TCRdb processed the 5' RACE reads anew with MiXCR; each CDR3 protein has one entry. The profile shows hundreds of thousands of distinct CDR3 sequences, over 40% of them singletons. The sequencing input was blood. The source of these receptors is a woman aged 80 or older in good health.

This clonotype was counted a few times. The chain employs TRBV27 and TRBJ2-5, with D tentatively TRBD1 or TRBD2 (5 bases each). V shed 6 bases and J shed 1 base, with 15 bases lying between them. The CDR3 runs 15 residues. Germline values: CDR1 MNHEY, CDR2 SMNVEV (reference sequence). The CDR3 nucleotides read TGTGCCAGCAGCTCCCCCGCGAGGGGCCAAGAGACCCAGTACTTC. Protein sequence: CASSSPARGQETQYF.

The V call is TRBV5-1, the J call TRBJ2-1, with 7 bases matching TRBD1. Germline V gene sequence: CDR1 SGHRS, CDR2 YFSETQ. This CDR3 is 15 amino acids long. The V and J ends lost 5 bases and 7 bases, in that order; junction bases with no gene match: 12. Here the CDR3 reads CASRQGTGNGNEQFF. The DNA of the CDR3 is TGCGCCAGCAGACAGGGGACGGGGAATGGGAATGAGCAGTTCTTC.

The chain employs TRBV3-1 and TRBJ2-2; D gene unclear. Germline CDR1 reads LGHDT; CDR2 reads YNNKEL (reference sequence). This CDR3 contains 16 residues. V was pared by 1 base and J by 0 bases, with 9 bases between. CDR3 residues: CASSQGRWSNTGELFF. The CDR3 DNA sequence: TGTGCCAGCAGCCAAGGGCGGTGGTCGAACACCGGGGAGCTGTTTTTT.

This clonotype was counted between two and nine times. The CDR3 loop reads CASSDWASTDTQYF. The CDR3 nucleotides read TGTGCCAGCAGTGACTGGGCTAGCACAGATACGCAGTATTTT. The chain has TRBV2 and TRBJ2-3; D ambiguous. The CDR3 has 14 residues. With 3 bases removed from V and 0 bases from J, the gap between germline ends came to 7 bases. In germline, CDR1 is SNHLY, CDR2 FYNNEI.

This clonotype was detected ten times or more. The rearrangement uses TRBV12-3 or TRBV12-4 and TRBJ2-3, with D possibly TRBD2 on 5 matching bases. Between the trimmed V and J ends, which lost 7 bases and 0 bases, there was a span of 11 bases. There are 14 residues in the CDR3. The CDR3 region has the DNA TGTGCCAGCACTCGGGGAGCTAGCACAGATACGCAGTATTTT. Translated, it gives CASTRGASTDTQYF.

Notes on this clonotype: This clone may be a read error of a much larger clone one base away. This chain joins TRBV9 and TRBJ2-5, with a tentative D call TRBD2 (6 bases). V lost 0 bases and J lost 11, with 20 bases in between. The CDR3 is 15 amino acids. CDR1 and CDR2 (germline): SGDLS, YYNGEE. As DNA, the CDR3 is TGTGCCAGCAGCGTAGCCCTAGCGTCGTTTAGGGAGCAGTACTTC. It is translated as CASSVALASFREQYF.

The chain joins TRBV12-3 or TRBV12-4 to TRBJ2-2; 8 bases line up with TRBD2. Trimming took 1 base from V and 6 from J; bases not matched to a gene: 4. The CDR3 totals 15 residues. DNA for the CDR3: TGTGCCAGCAGTTTAGGCGGGAGGTATCCCGGGGAGCTGTTTTTT. Residues: CASSLGGRYPGELFF.

This chain connects TRBV14 to TRBJ2-1, with TRBD2 as a possible D gene (6 bases). The CDR3 consists of 17 residues. V was cut by 4 bases and J by 0 bases, with 16 bases left in between. In germline, CDR1 is SGHDN, CDR2 FVKESK. CDR3: CASSPLGGSHSYNEQFF. Here the CDR3 DNA reads TGTGCCAGCAGCCCCCTTGGGGGGTCCCACTCCTACAATGAGCAGTTCTTC.

The gene calls are TRBV13 and TRBJ2-3; D is perhaps TRBD2 (7 bases). Trimming removed 1 base at V and 8 bases at J, with 16 bases between. The CDR3 loop spans 15 amino acids. Germline V gene data show CDR1 as PRHDT and CDR2 as FYEKMQ (reference sequence). This CDR3 is CASSLAAGARGTQYF. The DNA for the CDR3 is TGTGCCAGCAGCTTAGCCGCGGGGGCAAGGGGTACGCAGTATTTT.